This TCR beta chain originates from a study of blood T cell repertoires in COVID-19. Study details: COVID-19 samples from acute and convalescent phases originated in the United States, Italy and Spain. T cells, B-cell-depleted T cells, or PBMCs provided the cDNA or gDNA that served as material.

V dropped 5 bases and J dropped 1; count of bases not matched to a gene: 11. The CDR3 has 16 residues. CDR1 and CDR2 (germline): SNHLY, FYNNEI. Generated by immunoSEQ multiplex PCR, the TCRdb table keeps only in-frame clones and is missing some. Altogether some 130,000 clones are present, approximately 84% being singletons, with the ten largest covering 1.5% to 2%. Source material: peripheral blood. The chain employs TRBV2 and TRBJ2-7; 7 nucleotides line up with TRBD1. This TCR was recovered from a man between 65 and 85 years old with acute or convalescent COVID-19. Here the CDR3 reads CASSIPKHRGSYEQYF. The DNA for the CDR3 is TGTGCCAGCAGTATACCAAAACACAGGGGATCCTACGAGCAGTACTTC.